What follows are 14 T cell receptor beta chains derived from one specimen sequenced in a study of shared clonotypes between healthy human individuals. CD45RO-negative, CCR7-selected cells formed the naive CD8 fraction, which excluded terminally differentiated effector memory CD45RA+ cells. Generated by immunoSEQ multiplex PCR, the TCRdb table keeps only in-frame clones and is missing some. The sample comprises around 620,000 clones, around 96% of which are singletons, and 0.095% to 0.14% rests with the top ten. Sequencing used naive CD8+ T cells sorted from blood. All receptors come from a woman aged 25 to 39 in good health.

The rearrangement uses TRBV6-1 and TRBJ1-1, with D hard to call. V was clipped by 5 bases and J by 13 bases, with 14 bases between them. The CDR3 has 11 residues. Germline CDR1 is MNHNS and CDR2 is SASEGT. The CDR3, as DNA: TGTGCCAGCAGTATCCATTTCGACAATTTCTTT. Residues: CASSIHFDNFF.

The rearrangement uses TRBV19 and TRBJ2-1, with no clear D. This CDR3 is 16 amino acids long. The V and J ends lost 0 bases and 5 bases respectively, with 14 bases between them. Per germline, CDR1 LNHDA and CDR2 SQIVND (reference sequence). CDR3 in amino acids: CASSIEAANWDNEQFF. For the CDR3, the DNA is TGTGCCAGTAGTATAGAGGCTGCGAATTGGGACAATGAGCAGTTCTTC.

The CDR3 sequence is CASSYGTGGAEAFF. Written as DNA, the CDR3 is TGTGCCAGCAGTTACGGGACAGGGGGCGCGGAAGCTTTCTTT. The chain links TRBV6-5 to TRBJ1-1; 12 nucleotides line up with TRBD1. CDR3 size: 14 residues. CDR1 and CDR2 (germline): MNHEY, SVGAGI. After removal of 2 bases from V and 8 bases from J, the junction contained 3 bases not matched to a gene.

The rearrangement joins TRBV10-3 to TRBJ1-2, with D unresolved. Germline V gene sequence: CDR1 ENHRY, CDR2 SYGVKD. V was shortened by 5 bases and J by 3 bases, with 4 bases between the two germline ends. The CDR3 has 11 residues. Here the CDR3 reads CAISTYYGYTF. The CDR3 bases are TGTGCCATCAGTACCTACTATGGCTACACCTTC.

For this clone: Other DNA variants within this sample encode the same CDR3. The V call is TRBV7-9, the J call TRBJ2-5; D gene ambiguous. TRBJ2-7 matches the DNA end more closely, so the J call is doubtful. The CDR3 consists of 12 residues. The V gene's germline CDR1 is SEHNR and CDR2 FQNEAQ (reference sequence). This CDR3 reads CASSFSGYEQYF. The CDR3 DNA reads TGTGCCAGCAGCTTTTCTGGATACGAGCAGTACTTC.

The chain links TRBV13 to TRBJ2-7; D gene ambiguous. Germline V gene lookup returns CDR1 PRHDT and CDR2 FYEKMQ (reference sequence). V was cut by 1 base and J by 4 bases, with 11 bases left in between. The CDR3 has 14 amino acids. CDR3 sequence (DNA): TGTGCCAGCAGCTTAGTCAGCCAAGCATACGAGCAGTACTTC. This translates into CASSLVSQAYEQYF.

The chain joins TRBV5-1 to TRBJ2-7, with TRBD1 matching over 8 bases. From germline, CDR1 is SGHRS and CDR2 YFSETQ. This CDR3 has 18 amino acids. With 5 bases clipped from V and 0 bases from J, the junction kept 16 bases outside the gene matches. The CDR3 spells CASRPGTGSSFSSYEQYF. The CDR3, as DNA: TGCGCCAGCAGGCCCGGGACAGGCTCTTCTTTCTCCTCCTACGAGCAGTACTTC.

This chain joins TRBV5-4 and TRBJ1-4, with 7 bases lining up with TRBD1. The J segment lost 6 bases and the V segment lost 0 bases, leaving 2 bases of the junction unmatched. CDR3 length: 14 amino acids. The V gene's germline CDR1 is SGHNT and CDR2 YYREEE (reference sequence). The CDR3 DNA follows: TGTGCCAGCAGCTTGGGGGACAGCGATGAAAAACTGTTTTTT. It codes for CASSLGDSDEKLFF. The whole variable domain, remainder taken from reference TRBV5-4 and TRBJ1-4, is ETGVTQSPTHLIKTRGQQVTLRCSSQSGHNTVSWYQQALGQGPQFIFQYYREEENGRGNFPPRFSGLQFPNYSSELNVNALELDDSALYLCASSLGDSDEKLFFGSGTQLSVL.

This chain joins TRBV15 and TRBJ1-6; D possibly corresponds to TRBD1 (5 bases). Trimming removed 0 bases at V and 9 bases at J, with 12 bases between. CDR1 LNHNV and CDR2 YYDKDF come from the germline V gene (reference sequence). CDR3 size: 15 residues. In DNA, the CDR3 is TGTGCCACCAGCAGAGATGAAAAAAGGGGTTCACCCCTCCACTTT. Protein sequence: CATSRDEKRGSPLHF.

This clone has just one count. The rearrangement uses TRBV6-1 and TRBJ2-7; no clear D gene. The CDR3 has 15 residues. Trimming took off 4 bases at V and 2 bases at J, with 15 bases between the two ends. Germline V CDR1 and CDR2: MNHNS, SASEGT. This CDR3 is CASSVSSTSPYEQYF. CDR3 sequence (DNA): TGTGCCAGCAGTGTCTCCTCGACATCCCCCTACGAGCAGTACTTC.

The rearrangement uses TRBV28 and TRBJ2-1, with 9 bases aligning to TRBD2. In germline, CDR1 is MDHEN, CDR2 SYDVKM. The CDR3 extends over 15 amino acids. Trimming took 3 bases from V and 3 from J; bases not matched to a gene: 3. Here the CDR3 reads CASSFLLAGYNEQFF. The CDR3 nucleotides are TGTGCCAGCAGTTTCCTACTAGCGGGCTACAATGAGCAGTTCTTC.

The gene calls are TRBV9 and TRBJ1-2; D perhaps matches TRBD1 (6 bases). Germline V CDR1 and CDR2: SGDLS, YYNGEE. The CDR3 consists of 15 residues. The germline V and J ends were trimmed by 0 bases and 2 bases, with 11 bases remaining between them. CDR3 sequence: CASSVERTENYGYTF. As DNA, the CDR3 is TGTGCCAGCAGCGTAGAAAGGACAGAGAACTATGGCTACACCTTC.

The rearrangement uses TRBV27 and TRBJ2-7; the match to TRBD2 covers 10 bases. This CDR3 comprises 15 residues. The V segment lost 2 bases and the J segment 7 bases; nucleotides outside the gene matches: 8. Germline CDR1 is MNHEY and CDR2 is SMNVEV (reference sequence). The CDR3: CASSLGASGSQEQYF. CDR3 coding DNA: TGTGCCAGCAGTTTAGGTGCTAGCGGGAGTCAAGAGCAGTACTTC.

V is TRBV6-1 and J is TRBJ2-5; 7 bases line up with TRBD1. With V trimmed by 6 bases and J by 9 bases, 4 bases remained unmatched. Per germline, CDR1 MNHNS and CDR2 SASEGT. This CDR3 is 11 amino acids long. CDR3 nucleotide sequence: TGTGCCAGCAGACTAGACAGGGCCCAGTACTTC. Translating it yields CASRLDRAQYF.